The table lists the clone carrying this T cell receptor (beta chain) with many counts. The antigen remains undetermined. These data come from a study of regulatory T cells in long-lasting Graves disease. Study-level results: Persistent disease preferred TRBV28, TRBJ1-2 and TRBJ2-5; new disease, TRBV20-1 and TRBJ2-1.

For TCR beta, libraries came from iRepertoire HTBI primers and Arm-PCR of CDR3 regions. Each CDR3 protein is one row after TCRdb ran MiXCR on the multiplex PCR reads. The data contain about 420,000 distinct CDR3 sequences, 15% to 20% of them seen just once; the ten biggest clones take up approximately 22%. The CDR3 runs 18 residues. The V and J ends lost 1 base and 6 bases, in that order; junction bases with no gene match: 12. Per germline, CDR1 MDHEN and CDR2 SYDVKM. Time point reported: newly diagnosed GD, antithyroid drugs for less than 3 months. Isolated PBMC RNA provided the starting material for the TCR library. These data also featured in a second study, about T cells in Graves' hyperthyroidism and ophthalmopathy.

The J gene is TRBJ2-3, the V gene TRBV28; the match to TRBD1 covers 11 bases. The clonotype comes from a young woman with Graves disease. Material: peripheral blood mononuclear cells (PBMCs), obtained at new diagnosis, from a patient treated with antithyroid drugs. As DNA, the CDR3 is TGTGCCAGCAGTTTATTGGGGCCAGGGACAGGGGGAGTGGATACGCAGTATTTT. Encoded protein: CASSLLGPGTGGVDTQYF.